This T cell receptor (beta chain) was retrieved from a study of T cells in Graves' hyperthyroidism and ophthalmopathy. The TCR beta CDR3 regions underwent amplification using RNA transcripts as the source. First-round RT-PCR of the TCR CDR3 relied on the HTBI primer set. TCRdb fed the multiplex PCR reads into MiXCR, producing one record per CDR3 protein. The sample lists more than 650,000 distinct CDR3 sequences; roughly 15% were seen once. Trimming removed 2 bases from V and 4 bases from J, with 15 bases in between. The germline CDR1 and CDR2 sequences are SGDLS and YYNGEE. The CDR3 runs to 15 residues. The study enrolled patients aged 18 to 65 with newly diagnosed hyperthyroidism of under 2 months' duration. Diagnoses were established using clinical symptoms, serum thyroxine and TRAb, thyroid ultrasound and orbital computed tomography. Each 10 ml fresh peripheral blood draw supplied the PBMCs.

The receptor comes from a woman aged 18-29 years with Graves' hyperthyroidism. Sequences were obtained from blood. J is TRBJ2-5 and V is TRBV9, with TRBD2 as a possible D gene (5 bases). The CDR3 DNA sequence: TGTGCCAGCAGCGTTAGTAACTGGGCGGGAGAGACCCAGTACTTC. Protein sequence: CASSVSNWAGETQYF.